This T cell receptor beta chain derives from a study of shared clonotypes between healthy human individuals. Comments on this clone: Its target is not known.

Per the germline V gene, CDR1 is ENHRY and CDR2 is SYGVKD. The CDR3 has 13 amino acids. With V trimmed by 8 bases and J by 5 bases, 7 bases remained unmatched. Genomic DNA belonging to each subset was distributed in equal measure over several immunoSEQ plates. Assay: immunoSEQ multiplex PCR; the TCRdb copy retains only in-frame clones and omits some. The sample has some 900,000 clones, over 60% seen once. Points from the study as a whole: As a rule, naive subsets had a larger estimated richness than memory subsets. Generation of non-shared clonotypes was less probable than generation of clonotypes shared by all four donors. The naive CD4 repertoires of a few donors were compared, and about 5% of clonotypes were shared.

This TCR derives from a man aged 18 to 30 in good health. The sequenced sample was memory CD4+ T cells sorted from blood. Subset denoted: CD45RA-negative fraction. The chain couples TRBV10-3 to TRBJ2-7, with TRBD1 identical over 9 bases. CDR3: CAIEGQGGHEQYF. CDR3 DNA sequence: TGTGCCATCGAGGGACAGGGTGGCCACGAGCAGTACTTC.